Below are 26 T cell receptor beta chains sequenced from a single sample in a study of OX40 agonist ivuxolimab in advanced cancers. Profiling relied on immunoSEQ multiplex PCR, and the TCRdb table lists in-frame clones only, not all of them. The sample yields 52,000 or so clones, over 80% seen once. Source: CD4+ or CD8+ T cells sorted from blood, taken in a trial of the OX40 agonist ivuxolimab. Receptors were obtained from an adult with an advanced solid tumor such as melanoma, head and neck, liver or kidney cancer.

J is TRBJ1-1 and V is TRBV7-6, with 8 bases that match TRBD1. With V trimmed by 4 bases and J by 5 bases, 3 bases remained unmatched. The CDR3 runs to 13 residues. Germline loops: CDR1 SGHVS, CDR2 FNYEAQ. The DNA of the CDR3 is TGTGCCAGCAGCTCGACAGGGGTAACTGAAGCTTTCTTT. This sequence encodes CASSSTGVTEAFF. The variable domain in full, completed from reference TRBV7-6 and TRBJ1-1, reads GAGVSQSPRYKVTKRGQDVALRCDPISGHVSLYWYRQALGQGPEFLTYFNYEAQQDKSGLPNDRFSAERPEGSISTLTIQRTEQRDSAMYRCASSSTGVTEAFFGQGTRLTVV.

The chain joins TRBV28 to TRBJ2-6, with TRBD2 as a possible D gene (6 bases). CDR3 length: 15 amino acids. The ends were cut back, 6 bases at V and 1 base at J, with 10 bases in the middle. In germline, CDR1 is MDHEN, CDR2 SYDVKM. CDR3 amino acids: CASRAGTSGANVLTF. In nucleotides, the CDR3 is TGTGCCAGCAGGGCCGGGACTTCTGGGGCCAACGTCCTGACTTTC.

J is TRBJ1-6 and V is TRBV2; D might be TRBD1 (6 bases). This CDR3 has 13 residues. V was pared by 6 bases and J by 13 bases, with 16 bases between. The germline gives CDR1 SNHLY, CDR2 FYNNEI. CDR3 DNA sequence: TGTGCCAGCAGGCCCTTGGGGGGGCTTCCCCTCCACTTT. This gives the protein CASRPLGGLPLHF. Complete variable domain (other parts from reference TRBV2 and TRBJ1-6): EPEVTQTPSHQVTQMGQEVILRCVPISNHLYFYWYRQILGQKVEFLVSFYNNEISEKSEIFDDQFSVERPDGSNFTLKIRSTKLEDSAMYFCASRPLGGLPLHFGNGTRLTVT.

The chain employs TRBV2 and TRBJ1-1; 9 bases fit TRBD1. There are 15 residues in the CDR3. Germline-derived CDR1 and CDR2 are SNHLY and FYNNEI. Trimming removed 6 bases from V and 1 base from J; junction bases left unmatched: 6. CDR3 nucleotide sequence: TGTGCCAGCAGCGGTTTGGACAGGGGGAACACTGAAGCTTTCTTT. Amino acids: CASSGLDRGNTEAFF.

The chain recombines TRBV15 with TRBJ1-1; D not resolved. CDR1 LNHNV and CDR2 YYDKDF come from the germline V gene (reference sequence). With 1 base removed from V and 0 bases from J, the gap between germline ends came to 9 bases. The CDR3 sequence is 15 residues long. Here the CDR3 reads CATSRGGRMNTEAFF. The CDR3 bases are TGTGCCACCAGCAGAGGTGGGAGGATGAACACTGAAGCTTTCTTT.

The rearrangement uses TRBV7-8 and TRBJ1-1; D is uncertain. This CDR3 has 13 amino acids. Germline CDR1 SGHVS, CDR2 FQNEAQ. V was clipped by 8 bases and J by 3 bases, with 13 bases between them. The DNA of the CDR3 is TGTGCCAGCCAAGTGGCCGGGTACACTGAAGCTTTCTTT. This codes for CASQVAGYTEAFF. Variable domain in full (rest from reference TRBV7-8 and TRBJ1-1): GAGVSQSPRYKVAKRGQDVALRCDPISGHVSLFWYQQALGQGPEFLTYFQNEAQLDKSGLPSDRFFAERPEGSVSTLKIQRTQQEDSAVYLCASQVAGYTEAFFGQGTRLTVV.

V and J are TRBV27 and TRBJ2-7, with D maybe TRBD1 (6 bases). The CDR3 runs 15 residues. V shed 10 bases and J shed 2 bases, with 21 bases lying between them. Germline V gene data show CDR1 as MNHEY and CDR2 as SMNVEV (reference sequence). CDR3 bases: TGTGCCACCAAAAAGAAAACAGGGTCCACCTACGAGCAGTACTTC. Translating gives CATKKKTGSTYEQYF.

The CDR3 is CASSDGAANTGELFF. CDR3 DNA: TGTGCCAGCAGTGATGGGGCAGCCAACACCGGGGAGCTGTTTTTT. V gene TRBV2 combines with J gene TRBJ2-2; a possible D gene is TRBD1 (5 bases). This CDR3 contains 15 residues. Looked up from germline, CDR1 is SNHLY and CDR2 is FYNNEI. V lost 3 bases and J lost 2, with 10 bases in between.

The V and J genes are TRBV30 and TRBJ2-1; possibly TRBD2 for D (5 bases). Trimming pared 2 bases from V and 14 bases from J, leaving 13 bases between. Germline CDR1 GTSNPN, CDR2 SVGIG (reference sequence). CDR3 length: 11 amino acids. Written as DNA, the CDR3 is TGTGCCTGGAGTCCAGGATATAGCGAGTTCTTC. It specifies CAWSPGYSEFF.

The CDR3 DNA reads TGTGCCAGCAGCTTGGCCGGAGGGGCCGACGGCGAGCAGTACTTC. Residues: CASSLAGGADGEQYF. The chain has TRBV5-4 and TRBJ2-7; TRBD2 is a possible D gene (6 bases). Trimming took 0 bases from V and 6 from J, leaving 16 bases between them. This CDR3 contains 15 residues. The germline V gene has CDR1 SGHNT and CDR2 YYREEE (reference sequence).

This chain uses TRBV20-1 with TRBJ1-1, with D hard to call. The V end lost 2 bases, the J end lost 10 bases, and 11 bases lay between the germline ends. Germline loops: CDR1 DFQATT, CDR2 SNEGSKA (reference sequence). This CDR3 contains 11 residues. The CDR3 bases are TGCAGTGCTAGACTCGTAGTGCCAGCTTTCTTT. Residues: CSARLVVPAFF.

The chain is built from TRBV21-1 and TRBJ1-1. TRBV21-1 is reported as a pseudogene. The CDR3 has 17 amino acids. CDR3 sequence reads: CASSKDKGPARNTEAFF. The CDR3 DNA follows: TGTGCCAGCAGCAAAGACAAGGGTCCCGCGAGGAACACTGAAGCTTTCTTT.

The chain is built from TRBV18 and TRBJ2-2; D call uncertain. This CDR3 region has 18 residues. Germline V CDR1 and CDR2: KGHSH, LQKENI. Trimming shortened V by 5 bases and J by 1 base, and 20 bases separated the two germline ends. The CDR3 DNA reads as TGTGCCAGCTCAGCGTCCCAACCGACCGAGTTGAACACCGGGGAGCTGTTTTTT. Translated: CASSASQPTELNTGELFF.

V gene TRBV7-8 combines with J gene TRBJ2-7, with 8 bases identical to TRBD1. The CDR3 totals 14 residues. Germline V gene data show CDR1 as SGHVS and CDR2 as FQNEAQ. The V and J ends lost 0 bases and 7 bases, in that order; junction bases with no gene match: 5. CDR3 protein: CASSLARQGQEQYF. CDR3 DNA sequence: TGTGCCAGCAGCTTAGCCCGACAGGGGCAGGAGCAGTACTTC.

This clone was observed a handful of times. The rearrangement joins TRBV4-2 to TRBJ2-7, with TRBD2 identical over 8 bases. This CDR3 is built from 17 residues. Germline CDR1 and CDR2: LGHNA and YNFKEQ. V shed 1 base, J shed 4 bases, and the junction held 12 bases outside the gene matches. CDR3 residues: CASSQGLLIAGGYEQYF. In DNA, the CDR3 is TGTGCCAGCAGCCAAGGCCTTTTGATCGCGGGAGGTTACGAGCAGTACTTC.

The chain recombines TRBV29-1 with TRBJ2-7; 9 bases agree with TRBD1. CDR3 length: 14 residues. Trimming took 5 bases from V and 4 from J; bases not matched to a gene: 9. Looked up from germline, CDR1 is SQVTM and CDR2 is ANQGSEA. The CDR3 region has the DNA TGCAGCGTTCCTGGACAGGGGAAAGGTTACGAGCAGTACTTC. The encoded protein is CSVPGQGKGYEQYF.

This sequence joins TRBV10-3 and TRBJ2-7; D is uncertain. CDR3 length: 15 amino acids. Germline V lookup: CDR1 ENHRY, CDR2 SYGVKD. Trimming removed 5 bases from V and 6 bases from J, with 20 bases in between. CDR3 DNA: TGTGCCATCAGTCGGGTGGCCCAAGGCCCCCTCGAGCAGTACTTC. It codes for CAISRVAQGPLEQYF.

The chain recombines TRBV5-8 with TRBJ1-2; D might be TRBD1 (6 bases). V was pared by 5 bases and J by 3 bases, with 17 bases between. The CDR3 spans 15 residues. Germline V CDR1 and CDR2: SGHTS, YDEGEE. The CDR3 reads CASSKPGHLDYGYTF. DNA for the CDR3: TGTGCCAGCAGTAAACCGGGACACTTAGACTATGGCTACACCTTC.

This clone was observed once. The DNA for the CDR3 is TGTGCCAGCAGGGGTTTCGGCCAGCCCCAGCATTTT. It codes for CASRGFGQPQHF. V usage is TRBV2 and J usage is TRBJ1-5, with D hard to call. Germline CDR1 is SNHLY and CDR2 is FYNNEI. The CDR3 has 12 residues. The V gene lost 6 bases and the J gene lost 7 bases, with 10 bases spanning the gap.

V gene TRBV18 combines with J gene TRBJ1-1; 9 bases align to TRBD1. Germline CDR1 is KGHSH and CDR2 is LQKENI. The CDR3 is 15 amino acids. Trimming took 4 bases from V and 3 from J; bases not matched to a gene: 6. CDR3 in amino acids: CASSLRTGEDTEAFF. The CDR3 nucleotides are TGTGCCAGCTCACTCAGGACAGGGGAGGACACTGAAGCTTTCTTT. The full variable domain, its missing parts supplied by reference TRBV18 and TRBJ1-1, is NAGVMQNPRHLVRRRGQEARLRCSPMKGHSHVYWYRQLPEEGLKFMVYLQKENIIDESGMPKERFSAEFPKEGPSILRIQQVVRGDSAAYFCASSLRTGEDTEAFFGQGTRLTVV.

The CDR3 sequence is CASSPSGTGETNTGELFF. CDR3 sequence (DNA): TGCGCCAGCAGCCCATCCGGGACGGGGGAAACGAACACCGGGGAGCTGTTTTTT. The J gene is TRBJ2-2, the V gene TRBV5-1; possibly TRBD2 for D (6 bases). V shed 4 bases and J shed 0 bases, with 19 bases lying between them. The length of the CDR3 is 18 residues. CDR1 is SGHRS and CDR2 is YFSETQ in the germline V gene.

The V call is TRBV6-5, the J call TRBJ2-5; D tentatively reads TRBD1 or TRBD2 (5 bases each). The CDR3 is 16 residues long. From germline, CDR1 is MNHEY and CDR2 SVGAGI. V gave up 0 bases and J gave up 5 bases, with 16 bases separating them. CDR3 loop: CASSYSSGNRGETQYF. Here the CDR3 DNA reads TGTGCCAGCAGTTACTCTTCAGGGAATAGAGGGGAGACCCAGTACTTC.

V is TRBV19 and J is TRBJ1-5; 7 bases fit TRBD1. V was pared by 9 bases and J by 2 bases, with 10 bases of the junction left unmatched. The CDR3 length is 15 residues. Looked up from germline, CDR1 is LNHDA and CDR2 is SQIVND (reference sequence). CDR3 nucleotides: TGTGCCAGCTCCCACCCTGGGACAGGCAATCAGCCCCAGCATTTT. It encodes CASSHPGTGNQPQHF.

In this sample, this clone turned up once. The chain combines TRBV19 with TRBJ2-3, with D perhaps being TRBD1 or TRBD2 (5 bases each). The germline gives CDR1 LNHDA, CDR2 SQIVND (reference sequence). This CDR3 has 17 residues. V was clipped by 0 bases and J by 0 bases, with 13 bases between them. CDR3 sequence reads: CASSIDAAEGSTDTQYF. The DNA of the CDR3 is TGTGCCAGTAGTATAGATGCGGCAGAGGGGAGCACAGATACGCAGTATTTT.

The rearrangement uses TRBV28 and TRBJ1-2; D not resolved. CDR1 is MDHEN, CDR2 SYDVKM, per germline. This CDR3 has 11 amino acids. The V gene lost 10 bases and the J gene lost 4 bases, with 10 bases spanning the gap. CDR3 DNA sequence: TGTGCCACCCGGCAGTCCTATGGCTACACCTTC. Translated, it gives CATRQSYGYTF.

The chain combines TRBV27 with TRBJ1-5, with D possibly being TRBD1 (5 bases). This CDR3 is 16 amino acids long. V was clipped by 6 bases and J by 2 bases, with 17 bases between them. The germline gives CDR1 MNHEY, CDR2 SMNVEV (reference sequence). DNA for the CDR3: TGTGCCAGCAGATCGCTCGATGGGGGGGGCAATCAGCCCCAGCATTTT. Residues: CASRSLDGGGNQPQHF.